This is a list of T cell receptor beta chains from one sample in a study of stem cell transplantation in POMP-related autoinflammatory disease. Clones were sequenced by immunoSEQ multiplex PCR, and TCRdb holds only the in-frame ones, with some missing. The table lists 25,000 to 30,000 clones, roughly 80% of them singletons, with less than 3% in the top ten. The sequenced sample was CD4+ T cells from PBMCs, obtained before stem cell transplantation. The receptors stem from a human donor with POMP-related autoinflammation and immune dysregulation (PRAID). Each CDR3 is given with its conserved first and last residue. D genes are given only for firm matches. Where a row states a size, it is once, few, many or the class of an expanded clone; other rows omit it.

CASSLNSLAGGNTDTQYF,TGTGCCAGCAGCTTGAATTCACTAGCGGGGGGGAACACAGATACGCAGTATTTT,TRBV11-1,TRBJ2-3,-,18,TRBD2
CASSPQGKETQYF,TGTGCCAGTAGTCCACAGGGCAAGGAGACCCAGTACTTC,TRBV19,TRBJ2-5,-,13,-
CAWSVQRVDGELFF,TGTGCCTGGAGTGTACAAAGGGTGGACGGGGAGCTGTTTTTT,TRBV30,TRBJ2-2,-,14,-
CAISERLAGLYEQYF,TGTGCCATCAGTGAGCGGCTAGCGGGCCTCTACGAGCAGTACTTC,TRBV10-3,TRBJ2-7,-,15,TRBD2
CASSFLAGGDADTQYF,TGTGCCAGCAGCTTTTTGGCAGGGGGCGACGCAGATACGCAGTATTTT,TRBV5-4,TRBJ2-3,-,16,TRBD1
CASSQGLAGGISTDTQYF,TGTGCCAGCAGTCAAGGACTAGCGGGAGGGATTAGCACAGATACGCAGTATTTT,TRBV28,TRBJ2-3,once,18,TRBD2
CASSPVPNYGYTF,TGCGCCAGCAGTCCCGTGCCTAACTATGGCTACACCTTC,TRBV10-1,TRBJ1-2,few,13,-
CASRDPEGQPQHF,TGTGCCAGCAGAGACCCGGAGGGTCAGCCCCAGCATTTT,TRBV6-6,TRBJ1-5,-,13,-
CASSIGGTGELFF,TGTGCCAGTAGTATTGGCGGGACCGGGGAGCTGTTTTTT,TRBV19,TRBJ2-2,once,13,-
CASSSPRGGGYEQYF,TGCGCCAGCAGCTCCCCTAGGGGGGGAGGTTACGAGCAGTACTTC,TRBV5-1,TRBJ2-7,-,15,-
CASSEGGSYNEQFF,TGTGCCAGCAGTGAAGGGGGGTCCTACAATGAGCAGTTCTTC,TRBV2,TRBJ2-1,-,14,-
CATSIEWRGNNEQFF,TGTGCCACCAGCATCGAGTGGCGGGGGAACAATGAGCAGTTCTTC,TRBV15,TRBJ2-1,-,15,TRBD2
CAWSPWDRDGNTIYF,TGTGCCTGGAGCCCATGGGACAGGGATGGAAACACCATATATTTT,TRBV30,TRBJ1-3,-,15,TRBD1
CASSLSGNQPQHF,TGCGCCAGCAGCTTGTCTGGCAATCAGCCCCAGCATTTT,TRBV5-1,TRBJ1-5,-,13,-
CASSLSSVLSYEQYF,TGTGCCAGCAGTTTATCTAGCGTTCTCTCCTACGAGCAGTACTTC,TRBV28,TRBJ2-7,-,15,-
CASSQERGSEQYF,TGTGCCAGCAGCCAAGAAAGGGGAAGTGAGCAGTATTTT,TRBV4-2,TRBJ2-3,-,13,-
CASNTLAGGKETQYF,TGTGCCAGTAATACACTAGCGGGAGGGAAAGAGACCCAGTACTTC,TRBV19,TRBJ2-5,once,15,TRBD2
CSVDTGYEQYF,TGCAGCGTCGACACAGGGTACGAGCAGTACTTC,TRBV29-1,TRBJ2-7,-,11,-
CATSRGQVNTEAFF,TGTGCCACCAGCAGAGGACAGGTGAACACTGAAGCTTTCTTT,TRBV15,TRBJ1-1,-,14,-
CASSSLTGGSYGYTF,TGTGCCAGCAGCTCACTGACAGGGGGCAGCTATGGCTACACCTTC,TRBV11-2,TRBJ1-2,-,15,TRBD1
CSVTRGRTGLWTEQFF,TGCAGCGTTACTCGCGGCAGGACAGGGTTATGGACTGAGCAGTTCTTC,TRBV29-1,TRBJ2-1,-,16,TRBD1
CASSPDGGSRVGYTF,TGCGCCAGCAGCCCGGATGGAGGGTCACGCGTCGGCTACACCTTC,TRBV5-1,TRBJ1-2,once,15,-
CASSGSGRPQHF,TGTGCCAGTAGTGGCAGCGGGCGGCCCCAGCATTTT,TRBV19,TRBJ1-5,few,12,-